The T cell receptor beta chain under discussion was sequenced for a study of cytomegalovirus exposure and HLA in healthy donors. General study findings and limits: In an earlier analysis, productive rearrangement rates for most beta V segments clustered near 87% or 30%. Common viral pathogens were later found to be apparently linked to several of the most significant clusters.

About this clone itself: Antigen unknown.

Primers for the PCR totalled 60 Vbeta and 13 Jbeta. Here immunoSEQ multiplex PCR was the method, and the copy in TCRdb shows in-frame clones only, minus some. The data contain 150,000 to 200,000 clones, about 79% of them singletons. The length of the CDR3 is 14 residues. J lost 3 bases, V lost 5 bases, and 7 bases had no gene match. The germline V gene has CDR1 SGHRS and CDR2 YFSETQ. The sequence came from a man in his forties or fifties in good health and CMV-seropositive. The sample comprised PBMCs. This sequence joins TRBV5-1 and TRBJ1-1, with 7 positions matching TRBD1. DNA of the CDR3: TGCGCCAGCAGGCGACAGGGAATGGACACTGAAGCTTTCTTT. Residues: CASRRQGMDTEAFF.